The T cell receptor beta chain described here comes from a study of response to subunit inactivated influenza vaccine. TCRdb re-derived calls from the RT-PCR reads in MiXCR, one entry per CDR3 protein. The table has 450,000 to 500,000 distinct CDR3 sequences, 11% seen once. This clonotype was seen more than once but under ten times. Antigen specificity is unknown. Per germline, CDR1 ENHRY and CDR2 SYGVKD. V was pared by 4 bases and J by 7 bases, with 14 bases between. This CDR3 spans 14 amino acids. Regarding the study as a whole: The authors suggested that every seasonal influenza vaccination recruits few new T cells.

The sample was PBMCs from blood, taken about 6 weeks after vaccination. This receptor was identified in a man over 45 who received an inactivated influenza vaccine. This chain joins TRBV10-3 and TRBJ2-1; D perhaps matches TRBD2 (5 bases). The CDR3 sequence is CAISGIGRRNEQFF. Here the CDR3 DNA reads TGTGCCATCAGTGGAATTGGCAGGAGGAATGAGCAGTTCTTC.